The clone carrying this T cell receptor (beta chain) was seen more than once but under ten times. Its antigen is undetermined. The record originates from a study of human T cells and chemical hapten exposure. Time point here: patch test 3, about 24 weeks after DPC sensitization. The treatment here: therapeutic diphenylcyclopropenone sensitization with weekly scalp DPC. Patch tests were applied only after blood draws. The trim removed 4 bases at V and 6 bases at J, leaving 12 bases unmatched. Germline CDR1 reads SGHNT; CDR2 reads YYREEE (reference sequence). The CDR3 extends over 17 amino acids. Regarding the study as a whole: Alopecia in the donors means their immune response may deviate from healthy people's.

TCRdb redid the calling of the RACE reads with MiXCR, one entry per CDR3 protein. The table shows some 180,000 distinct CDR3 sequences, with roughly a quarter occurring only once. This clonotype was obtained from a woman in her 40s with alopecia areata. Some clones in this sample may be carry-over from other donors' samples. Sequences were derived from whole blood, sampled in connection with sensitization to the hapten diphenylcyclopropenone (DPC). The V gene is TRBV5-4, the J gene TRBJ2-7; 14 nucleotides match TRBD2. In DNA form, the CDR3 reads TGTGCCAGCAGCCGTACCACGGGACTAGCGGGAGTCGGCGAGCAGTACTTC. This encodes CASSRTTGLAGVGEQYF.